This T cell receptor (beta chain) was documented in a study of T-cell memory formation after mild COVID-19. For the study at large: Largely donor-specific sequence clusters came from a couple of donors. Findings of the study overall: Pre-infection memory held some responding clones, suggesting pre-existing cross-reactive T cells responded.

Concerning this clonotype itself: As yet, its antigen is unknown.

Germline V lookup: CDR1 SGHRS, CDR2 YFSETQ. Trimming pared 1 base from V and 5 bases from J, leaving 9 bases between. This CDR3 has 13 residues. TCRdb called the 5' RACE reads again in MiXCR, with one record for every CDR3 protein. The sample includes 250,000 to 300,000 distinct CDR3 sequences, roughly 15% of them seen just once. This clonotype originated in a man younger than 30 who had mild COVID-19 (a few samples of this study predate the infection). Cell type and time point are not known. The chain has TRBV5-1 and TRBJ2-5; tentative D call: TRBD2 (5 bases). Sequencing was done on a sample of PBMCs or a T cell subset sorted from them (not recorded which). DNA for the CDR3: TGCGCCAGCAGCTTGACTAGTGTTGAGACCCAGTACTTC. It is translated as CASSLTSVETQYF.